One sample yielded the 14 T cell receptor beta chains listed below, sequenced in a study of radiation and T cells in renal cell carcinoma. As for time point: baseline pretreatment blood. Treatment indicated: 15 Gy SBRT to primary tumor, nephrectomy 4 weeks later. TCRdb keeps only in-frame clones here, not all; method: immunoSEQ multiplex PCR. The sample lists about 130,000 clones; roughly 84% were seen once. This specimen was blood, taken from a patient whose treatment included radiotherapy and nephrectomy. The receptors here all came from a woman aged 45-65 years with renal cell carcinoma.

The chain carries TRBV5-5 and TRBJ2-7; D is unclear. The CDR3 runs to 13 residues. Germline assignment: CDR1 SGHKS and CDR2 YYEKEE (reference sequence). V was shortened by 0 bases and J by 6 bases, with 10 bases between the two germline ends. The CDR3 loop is CASSLAASSEQYF. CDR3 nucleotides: TGTGCCAGCAGCTTGGCGGCCAGTAGCGAGCAGTACTTC.

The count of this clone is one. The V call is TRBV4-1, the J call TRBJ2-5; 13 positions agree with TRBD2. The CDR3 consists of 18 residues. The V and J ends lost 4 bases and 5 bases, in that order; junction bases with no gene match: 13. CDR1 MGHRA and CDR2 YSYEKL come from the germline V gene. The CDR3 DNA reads TGCGCCAGCAGCCGCAGATGGACCGGGACTAGCGGGGTTGAGACCCAGTACTTC. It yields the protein CASSRRWTGTSGVETQYF.

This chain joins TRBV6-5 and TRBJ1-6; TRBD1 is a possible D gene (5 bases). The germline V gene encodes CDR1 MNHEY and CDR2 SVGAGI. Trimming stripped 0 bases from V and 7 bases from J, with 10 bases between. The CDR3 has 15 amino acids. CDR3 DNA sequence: TGTGCCAGCAGTTACTCTTGGCAGGGAAATTCACCCCTCCACTTT. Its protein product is CASSYSWQGNSPLHF.

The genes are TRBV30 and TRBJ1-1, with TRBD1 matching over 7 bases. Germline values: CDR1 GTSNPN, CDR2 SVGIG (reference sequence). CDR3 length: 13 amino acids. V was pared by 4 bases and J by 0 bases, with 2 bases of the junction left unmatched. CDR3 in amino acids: CAWNQGVNTEAFF. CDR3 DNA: TGTGCCTGGAACCAGGGGGTGAACACTGAAGCTTTCTTT.

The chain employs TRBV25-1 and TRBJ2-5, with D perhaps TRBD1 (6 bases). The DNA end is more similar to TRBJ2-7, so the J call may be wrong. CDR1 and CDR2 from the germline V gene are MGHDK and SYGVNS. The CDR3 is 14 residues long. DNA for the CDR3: TGTGCCAGCAGTGCACAGGGAACTAACTACGAGCAGTACTTC. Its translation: CASSAQGTNYEQYF.

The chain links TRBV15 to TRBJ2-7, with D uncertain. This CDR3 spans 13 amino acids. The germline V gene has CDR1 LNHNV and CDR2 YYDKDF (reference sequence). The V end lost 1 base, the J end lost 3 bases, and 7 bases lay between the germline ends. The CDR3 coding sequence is TGTGCCACCAGCAGAGTCGCTATCTACGAGCAGTACTTC. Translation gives CATSRVAIYEQYF.

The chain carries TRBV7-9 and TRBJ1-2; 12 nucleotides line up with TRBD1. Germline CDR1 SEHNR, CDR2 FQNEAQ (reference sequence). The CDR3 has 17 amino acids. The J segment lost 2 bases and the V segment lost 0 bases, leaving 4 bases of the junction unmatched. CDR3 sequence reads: CASSLAGQGAPNYGYTF. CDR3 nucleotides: TGTGCCAGCAGCTTAGCGGGACAGGGGGCCCCCAACTATGGCTACACCTTC. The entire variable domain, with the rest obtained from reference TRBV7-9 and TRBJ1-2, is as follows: DTGVSQNPRHKITKRGQNVTFRCDPISEHNRLYWYRQTLGQGPEFLTYFQNEAQLEKSRLLSDRFSAERPKGSFSTLEIQRTEQGDSAMYLCASSLAGQGAPNYGYTFGSGTRLTVV.

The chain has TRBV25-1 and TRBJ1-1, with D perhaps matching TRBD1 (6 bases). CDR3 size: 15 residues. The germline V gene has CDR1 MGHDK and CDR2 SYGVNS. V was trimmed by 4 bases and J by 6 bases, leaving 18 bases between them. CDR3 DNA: TGTGCCAGCAGTGGCAGGGGAGGCGGCTTGGCTGAAGCTTTCTTT. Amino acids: CASSGRGGGLAEAFF.

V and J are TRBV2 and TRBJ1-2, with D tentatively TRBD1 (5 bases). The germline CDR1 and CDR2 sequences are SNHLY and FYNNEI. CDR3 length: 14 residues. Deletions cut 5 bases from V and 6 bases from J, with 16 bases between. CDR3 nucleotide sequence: TGTGCCAGCAGTCCCACGGGGGGAGTAGATGGCTACACCTTC. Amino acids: CASSPTGGVDGYTF.

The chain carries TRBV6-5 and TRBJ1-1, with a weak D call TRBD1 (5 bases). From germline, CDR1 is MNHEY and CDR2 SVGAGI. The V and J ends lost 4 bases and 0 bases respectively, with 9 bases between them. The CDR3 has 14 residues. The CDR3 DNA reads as TGTGCCAGCAGTTCGGGGCGGGTGAACACTGAAGCTTTCTTT. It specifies CASSSGRVNTEAFF.

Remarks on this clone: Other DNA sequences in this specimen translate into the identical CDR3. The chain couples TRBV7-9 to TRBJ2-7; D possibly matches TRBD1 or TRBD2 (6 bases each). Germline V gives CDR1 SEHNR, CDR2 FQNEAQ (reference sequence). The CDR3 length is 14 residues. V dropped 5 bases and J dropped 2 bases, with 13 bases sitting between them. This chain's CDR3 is CASSPSGGPYEQYF. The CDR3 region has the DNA TGTGCCAGCAGCCCCAGTGGGGGGCCCTACGAGCAGTACTTC.

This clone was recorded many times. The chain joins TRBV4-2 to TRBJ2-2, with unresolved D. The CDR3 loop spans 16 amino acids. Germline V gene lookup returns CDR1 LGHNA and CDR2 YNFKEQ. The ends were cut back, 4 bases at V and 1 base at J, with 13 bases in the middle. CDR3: CASSRWAELNTGELFF. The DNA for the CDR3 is TGTGCCAGCAGCCGTTGGGCGGAACTGAACACCGGGGAGCTGTTTTTT.

CDR3 residues: CAIRSTGHTEAFF. CDR3 DNA sequence: TGTGCCATCAGATCGACAGGTCACACTGAAGCTTTCTTT. J is TRBJ1-1 and V is TRBV10-3, with D perhaps matching TRBD1 (6 bases). The CDR3 has 13 residues. The germline V gene encodes CDR1 ENHRY and CDR2 SYGVKD. Between the trimmed V and J ends, which lost 6 bases and 3 bases, there was a span of 11 bases.

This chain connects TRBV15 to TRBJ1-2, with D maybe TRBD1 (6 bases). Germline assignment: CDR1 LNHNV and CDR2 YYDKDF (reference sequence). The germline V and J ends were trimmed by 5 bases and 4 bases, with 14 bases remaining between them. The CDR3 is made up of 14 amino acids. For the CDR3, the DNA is TGTGCCACCAGCGCAGGCCGGGGGCCCTATGGCTACACCTTC. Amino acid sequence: CATSAGRGPYGYTF.